These 2 T cell receptor beta chains originate from one sample sequenced in a study of blood T cells in healthy people across ages. Through a sample-barcoded 5' primer and a J-beta primer mix, a second PCR was run for about 6 to 11 cycles. TCRdb passed the 5' RACE reads through MiXCR, listing each CDR3 protein once. The sample includes 1.5 million to 2 million distinct CDR3 sequences, just under 50% seen only once; the top ten take approximately 2.1%. The sample taken for sequencing was blood. The receptors shown here come from a middle-aged woman in good health.

This sequence joins TRBV5-1 and TRBJ2-1; 12 nucleotides match TRBD2. The CDR3 totals 15 residues. The V and J ends lost 4 bases and 9 bases, in that order; junction bases with no gene match: 8. Per the germline V gene, CDR1 is SGHRS and CDR2 is YFSETQ. The CDR3 nucleotides are TGCGCCAGCAGCACCGGGACTAGCGGGTACGGTGAGCAGTTCTTC. Its protein is CASSTGTSGYGEQFF.

The table lists this clonotype with a few counts. This rearrangement joins TRBV4-2 to TRBJ2-3, with D possibly called TRBD1 or TRBD2 (6 bases each). Trimming shortened V by 1 base and J by 6 bases, and 17 bases separated the two germline ends. Germline V gene lookup returns CDR1 LGHNA and CDR2 YNFKEQ. The CDR3 extends over 16 amino acids. The CDR3 is CASSQALEGDMDTQYF. The CDR3, as DNA: TGTGCCAGCAGCCAAGCTTTGGAGGGGGATATGGATACGCAGTATTTT.